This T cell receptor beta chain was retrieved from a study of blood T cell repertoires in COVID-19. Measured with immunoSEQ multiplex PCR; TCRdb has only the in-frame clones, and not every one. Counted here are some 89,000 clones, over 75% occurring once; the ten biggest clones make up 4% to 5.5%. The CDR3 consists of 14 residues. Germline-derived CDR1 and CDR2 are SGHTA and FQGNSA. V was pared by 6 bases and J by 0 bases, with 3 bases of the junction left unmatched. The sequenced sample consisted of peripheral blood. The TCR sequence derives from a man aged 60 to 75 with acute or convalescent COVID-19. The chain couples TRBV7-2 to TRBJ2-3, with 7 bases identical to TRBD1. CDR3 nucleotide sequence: TGTGCCAGCAGGCGACAGGGAAGCACAGATACGCAGTATTTT. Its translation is CASRRQGSTDTQYF.